This entry lists 21 T cell receptor beta chains sequenced from one sample in a study of T cell responses to AZD1222 COVID-19 vaccine. Clones were read by immunoSEQ multiplex PCR, and TCRdb kept only the in-frame ones, dropping some. The sample includes about 190,000 clones, 75% to 90% of them seen just once. The sequenced sample was peripheral blood, obtained on day 0 of MenACWY control vaccination. These receptors were collected from an adult in good health.

The CDR3 region has the DNA TGTGCCAGCAGTCCGTCCCTATACAGAAACTATGGCTACACCTTC. This sequence encodes CASSPSLYRNYGYTF. The chain carries TRBV6-5 and TRBJ1-2; D is unresolved. The CDR3 loop spans 15 amino acids. Germline V CDR1 and CDR2: MNHEY, SVGAGI. V was trimmed by 5 bases and J by 2 bases, leaving 15 bases between them.

The chain is built from TRBV6-5 and TRBJ1-5; TRBD1 matches at 10 bases. The CDR3 has 13 amino acids. Germline values: CDR1 MNHEY, CDR2 SVGAGI. Losses at the gene ends were 8 bases for V and 9 bases for J; bases not matched to a gene: 7. CDR3 sequence (DNA): TGTGCCAGCGGGGGACAGGGGTTGACGCCCCAGCATTTT. Its translation: CASGGQGLTPQHF.

This clone has a handful of counts. CDR3 DNA sequence: TGTGCCAGCAGTGCCTCGGGCAGTCCCCAGGGGGGCTACACCTTC. Protein sequence: CASSASGSPQGGYTF. This chain links TRBV6-4 with TRBJ1-2; D is perhaps TRBD1 (6 bases). This CDR3 has 15 residues. Trimming pared 4 bases from V and 8 bases from J, leaving 20 bases between. Germline CDR1 MRHNA, CDR2 SNTAGT.

This chain joins TRBV19 and TRBJ2-5; TRBD1 matches 8 bases. Germline values: CDR1 LNHDA, CDR2 SQIVND (reference sequence). The junction had 5 bases not matched to a gene; V was cut back by 6 bases and J by 5 bases. There are 13 residues in the CDR3. CDR3 bases: TGTGCCAGTAGAAACAACAGGGGGGAGACCCAGTACTTC. Amino acids: CASRNNRGETQYF.

This chain connects TRBV7-9 to TRBJ2-5, with 8 bases fitting TRBD1. V dropped 5 bases and J dropped 5; count of bases not matched to a gene: 13. The CDR3 length is 16 residues. Germline V gives CDR1 SEHNR, CDR2 FQNEAQ (reference sequence). CDR3 protein: CASSQNEGQVGETQYF. The CDR3 DNA reads as TGTGCCAGCAGCCAAAACGAGGGACAGGTCGGCGAGACCCAGTACTTC. Combining the CDR3 with reference TRBV7-9 and TRBJ2-5 gives the whole variable domain DTGVSQNPRHKITKRGQNVTFRCDPISEHNRLYWYRQTLGQGPEFLTYFQNEAQLEKSRLLSDRFSAERPKGSFSTLEIQRTEQGDSAMYLCASSQNEGQVGETQYFGPGTRLLVL.

This chain joins TRBV21-1 and TRBJ1-1. TRBV21-1 is termed a pseudogene. CDR3 length equals 14 residues. This CDR3 is CASSLRRGNTEAFF. CDR3 in DNA: TGTGCCAGCAGCCTCCGACGTGGGAACACTGAAGCTTTCTTT.

This chain links TRBV28 with TRBJ1-2; the D gene is possibly TRBD1 (5 bases). This CDR3 is built from 12 residues. V lost 5 bases, J lost 6 bases, and 10 bases lay in between. CDR1 and CDR2 from the germline V gene are MDHEN and SYDVKM. CDR3 protein: CASSAIGDGYTF. The CDR3 DNA follows: TGTGCCAGCAGTGCAATAGGGGATGGCTACACCTTC.

The chain carries TRBV12-3 or TRBV12-4 and TRBJ1-6; D gene ambiguous. Trimming pared 3 bases from V and 8 bases from J, leaving 5 bases between. The CDR3 spans 12 residues. This CDR3 is CASSFRDSPLHF. The CDR3 DNA is TGTGCCAGCAGTTTTCGGGATTCACCCCTCCACTTT.

The table lists this clone with a few counts. This chain connects TRBV2 to TRBJ1-1; D is possibly TRBD1 (5 bases). Germline loops: CDR1 SNHLY, CDR2 FYNNEI. The CDR3 loop spans 11 amino acids. Trimming took off 6 bases at V and 6 bases at J, with 8 bases between the two ends. The CDR3 region has the DNA TGTGCCAGCAGACAGGAGGCTGAAGCTTTCTTT. Amino acids: CASRQEAEAFF.

The rearrangement joins TRBV7-3 to TRBJ1-3; 9 bases are a match to TRBD1. V shed 1 base, J shed 1 base, and the junction held 2 bases outside the gene matches. Per germline, CDR1 SGHTA and CDR2 FQGTGA. The CDR3 length is 16 residues. The CDR3: CASSLMDRGSGNTIYF. CDR3 nucleotides: TGTGCCAGCAGCTTAATGGACAGGGGATCTGGAAACACCATATATTTT.

The chain carries TRBV18 and TRBJ2-4, with TRBD2 matching over 12 bases. V lost 0 bases and J lost 9; bases outside the gene matches: 3. Germline V gives CDR1 KGHSH, CDR2 LQKENI. This CDR3 comprises 15 residues. CDR3 DNA sequence: TGTGCCAGCTCACCACCCGGACTAGCGGGAACCATTCAGTACTTC. It codes for CASSPPGLAGTIQYF.

This clone was seen just once. V and J are TRBV7-2 and TRBJ2-3; 9 positions match TRBD2. Germline loops: CDR1 SGHTA, CDR2 FQGNSA. V shed 4 bases and J 0 bases; nucleotides not matched to a gene: 5. The CDR3 has 16 residues. The CDR3 DNA reads TGTGCCAGCAGCTCGTTAGCGGGAGACAGCACAGATACGCAGTATTTT. This gives the protein CASSSLAGDSTDTQYF.

The rearrangement joins TRBV18 to TRBJ1-6, with 7 bases that match TRBD1. Germline loops: CDR1 KGHSH, CDR2 LQKENI. The CDR3 totals 13 residues. The junction had 2 bases not matched to a gene; V was cut back by 2 bases and J by 10 bases. The CDR3 DNA follows: TGTGCCAGCTCACCAGGGACAGACTCACCCCTCCACTTT. Its protein is CASSPGTDSPLHF.

A few counts support this clone. DNA of the CDR3: TGCGCCAGCAGCCAAGGACAGGGGGACTACGAGCAGTACTTC. This gives the protein CASSQGQGDYEQYF. V usage is TRBV4-1 and J usage is TRBJ2-7, with TRBD1 identical over 9 bases. The CDR3 consists of 14 residues. The junction had 1 base not matched to a gene; V was cut back by 1 base and J by 3 bases. Germline lookup yields CDR1 MGHRA and CDR2 YSYEKL.

V gene TRBV5-4 combines with J gene TRBJ2-3, with D unclear. The CDR3 is made up of 14 amino acids. Trimming cost V 2 bases and J 2 bases, with 9 bases left between them. CDR1 is SGHNT, CDR2 YYREEE, per germline (reference sequence). DNA of the CDR3: TGTGCCAGCAGCTTCGACTCTGACACAGATACGCAGTATTTT. It codes for CASSFDSDTDTQYF.

This chain links TRBV5-6 with TRBJ2-7; D assignment may be TRBD1 or TRBD2 (5 bases each). There are 16 residues in the CDR3. V was clipped by 2 bases and J by 0 bases, with 15 bases between them. Germline lookup yields CDR1 SGHDT and CDR2 YYEEEE. The chain's CDR3 is CASSFSGTRSSYEQYF. CDR3 nucleotides: TGTGCCAGCAGCTTCTCCGGGACGCGGAGCTCCTACGAGCAGTACTTC. Together with reference TRBV5-6 and TRBJ2-7, the CDR3 gives the full variable domain: DAGVTQSPTHLIKTRGQQVTLRCSPKSGHDTVSWYQQALGQGPQFIFQYYEEEERQRGNFPDRFSGHQFPNYSSELNVNALLLGDSALYLCASSFSGTRSSYEQYFGPGTRLTVT.

The J gene is TRBJ2-3, the V gene TRBV4-2; 10 nucleotides agree with TRBD1. V shed 0 bases and J 3 bases; nucleotides not matched to a gene: 3. This CDR3 region has 16 residues. Germline V gives CDR1 LGHNA, CDR2 YNFKEQ. CDR3 bases: TGTGCCAGCAGCCAAGACCCGGGACAGGGGACAGATACGCAGTATTTT. It encodes CASSQDPGQGTDTQYF.

The chain combines TRBV28 with TRBJ2-1; 10 bases line up with TRBD2. Per the germline V gene, CDR1 is MDHEN and CDR2 is SYDVKM. This CDR3 contains 15 residues. The V gene end was trimmed by 6 bases and the J gene end by 1 base; junction bases not matched to a gene: 3. The CDR3 DNA reads TGTGCCAGCAGGAAGCGGGAGGGGTCCTACAATGAGCAGTTCTTC. It codes for CASRKREGSYNEQFF.

The genes are TRBV6-2 or TRBV6-3 and TRBJ1-6, with 7 bases aligning to TRBD1. The CDR3 contains 14 residues. Germline CDR1 reads MNHEY; CDR2 reads SVGEGT. The junction had 6 bases not matched to a gene; V was cut back by 6 bases and J by 7 bases. Here the CDR3 DNA reads TGTGCCAGCAGCCCACAGGGGCTGAATTCACCCCTCCACTTT. Translating it yields CASSPQGLNSPLHF.

The chain recombines TRBV28 with TRBJ2-3, with 10 bases identical to TRBD1. Germline CDR1 is MDHEN and CDR2 is SYDVKM. With 5 bases clipped from V and 1 base from J, the junction kept 12 bases outside the gene matches. The CDR3 is 18 residues long. CDR3 nucleotide sequence: TGTGCCAGCAGTCCACAACTTCTTGACAGGGGGCGCACAGATACGCAGTATTTT. Protein: CASSPQLLDRGRTDTQYF.

The sample holds a few counts of this clone. This chain joins TRBV28 and TRBJ2-7; D is ambiguous. Germline V gene data show CDR1 as MDHEN and CDR2 as SYDVKM. The CDR3 runs 12 residues. Between the trimmed V and J ends, which lost 6 bases and 3 bases, there was a span of 9 bases. The CDR3 DNA reads as TGTGCCAGCAGCCTGCCCCTCTACGAGCAGTACTTC. Protein product: CASSLPLYEQYF. The full variable domain, rest sourced from reference TRBV28 and TRBJ2-7, is DVKVTQSSRYLVKRTGEKVFLECVQDMDHENMFWYRQDPGLGLRLIYFSYDVKMKEKGDIPEGYSVSREKKERFSLILESASTNQTSMYLCASSLPLYEQYFGPGTRLTVT.